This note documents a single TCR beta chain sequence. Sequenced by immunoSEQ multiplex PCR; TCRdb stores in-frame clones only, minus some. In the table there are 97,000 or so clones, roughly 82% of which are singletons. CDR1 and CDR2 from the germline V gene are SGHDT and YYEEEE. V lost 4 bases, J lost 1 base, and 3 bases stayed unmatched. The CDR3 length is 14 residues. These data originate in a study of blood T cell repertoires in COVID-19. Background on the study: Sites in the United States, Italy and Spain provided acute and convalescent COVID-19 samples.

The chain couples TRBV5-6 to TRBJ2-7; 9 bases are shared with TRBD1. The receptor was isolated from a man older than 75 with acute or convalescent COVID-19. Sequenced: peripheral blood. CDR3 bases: TGTGCCAGCAGCCCCGGGACAGGGTCCTACGAGCAGTACTTC. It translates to CASSPGTGSYEQYF.